This TCR beta chain was profiled in a study of lymphopenia after photon versus proton radiotherapy. Assay used: immunoSEQ multiplex PCR; TCRdb lists only in-frame clones, some missing. The sample records 150,000 to 200,000 clones, 88% being singletons. Study-wide results and limits: Better survival with proton therapy was suggested as possible, not demonstrated. After lymphocyte nadir, photon-treated repertoires showed oligoclonal expansion, especially CD8+ Temra. Relative stability marked proton patients; photon patients lost diversity and naive cells.

Deletions cut 2 bases from V and 2 bases from J, with 6 bases between. The CDR3 spans 13 residues. Looked up from germline, CDR1 is MNHEY and CDR2 is SVGAGI. This clone came up once. Its matching antigen is unknown. The source is a man between 50 and 59 years old with gastric cancer. This sequence joins TRBV6-5 and TRBJ2-5; tentatively, D is TRBD1 (5 bases). Sequenced material: peripheral blood, taken from a patient treated with photon-based radiotherapy. CDR3 sequence reads: CASSYRGQETQYF. DNA of the CDR3: TGTGCCAGCAGTTACAGGGGACAAGAGACCCAGTACTTC.